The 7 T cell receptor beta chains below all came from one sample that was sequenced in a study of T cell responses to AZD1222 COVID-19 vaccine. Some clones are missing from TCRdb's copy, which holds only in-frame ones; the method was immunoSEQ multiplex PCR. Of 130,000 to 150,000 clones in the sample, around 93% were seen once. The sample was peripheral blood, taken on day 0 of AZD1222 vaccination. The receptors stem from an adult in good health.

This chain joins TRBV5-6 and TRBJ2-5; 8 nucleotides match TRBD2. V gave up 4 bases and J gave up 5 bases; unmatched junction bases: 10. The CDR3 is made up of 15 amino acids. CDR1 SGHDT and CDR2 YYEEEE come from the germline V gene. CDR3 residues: CASSGGIAGLETQYF. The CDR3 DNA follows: TGTGCCAGCAGCGGGGGTATAGCGGGGTTGGAGACCCAGTACTTC.

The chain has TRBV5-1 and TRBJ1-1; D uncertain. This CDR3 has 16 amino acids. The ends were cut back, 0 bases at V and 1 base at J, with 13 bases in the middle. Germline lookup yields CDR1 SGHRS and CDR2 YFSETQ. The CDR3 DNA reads TGCGCCAGCAGCTTGGGGGGTGCGGGGTGGAACACTGAAGCTTTCTTT. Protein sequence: CASSLGGAGWNTEAFF. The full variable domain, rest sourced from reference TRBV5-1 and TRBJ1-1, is KAGVTQTPRYLIKTRGQQVTLSCSPISGHRSVSWYQQTPGQGLQFLFEYFSETQRNKGNFPGRFSGRQFSNSRSEMNVSTLELGDSALYLCASSLGGAGWNTEAFFGQGTRLTVV.

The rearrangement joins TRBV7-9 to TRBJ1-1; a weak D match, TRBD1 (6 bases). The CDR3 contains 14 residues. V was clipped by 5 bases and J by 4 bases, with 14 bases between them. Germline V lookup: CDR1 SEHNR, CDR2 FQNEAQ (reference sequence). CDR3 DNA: TGTGCCAGCAGCCCACAGGGAATTAGCACTGAAGCTTTCTTT. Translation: CASSPQGISTEAFF.

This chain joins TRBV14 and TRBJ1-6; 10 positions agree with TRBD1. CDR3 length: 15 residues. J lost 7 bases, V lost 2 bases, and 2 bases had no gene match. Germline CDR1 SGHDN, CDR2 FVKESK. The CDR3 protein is CASSQRQGANSPLHF. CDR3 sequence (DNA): TGTGCCAGCAGCCAAAGACAGGGGGCCAATTCACCCCTCCACTTT.

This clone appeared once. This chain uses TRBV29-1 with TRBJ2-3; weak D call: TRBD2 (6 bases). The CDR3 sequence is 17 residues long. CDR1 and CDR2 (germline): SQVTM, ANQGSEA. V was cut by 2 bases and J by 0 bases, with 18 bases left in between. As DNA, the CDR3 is TGCAGCGTTGAATGGGTAGGCCGGCGGGGAAGCACAGATACGCAGTATTTT. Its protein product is CSVEWVGRRGSTDTQYF.

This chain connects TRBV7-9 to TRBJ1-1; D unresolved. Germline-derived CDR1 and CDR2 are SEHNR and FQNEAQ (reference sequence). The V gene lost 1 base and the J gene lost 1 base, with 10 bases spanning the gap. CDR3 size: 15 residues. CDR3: CASSLEGQRNTEAFF. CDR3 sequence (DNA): TGTGCCAGCAGCTTAGAAGGGCAGAGGAACACTGAAGCTTTCTTT.

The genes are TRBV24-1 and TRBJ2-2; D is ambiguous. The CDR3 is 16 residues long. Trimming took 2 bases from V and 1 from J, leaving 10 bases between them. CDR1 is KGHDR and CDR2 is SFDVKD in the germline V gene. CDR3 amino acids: CATSDSDLGNTGELFF. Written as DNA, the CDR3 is TGTGCCACCAGTGATTCTGACCTTGGGAACACCGGGGAGCTGTTTTTT.